Listed below are T cell receptor beta chains from one sample, sequenced in a study of CD8+ T cells in alopecia areata. Assay: immunoSEQ multiplex PCR; the TCRdb copy retains only in-frame clones and omits some. The data contain some 110,000 clones, about 61% of them seen just once; the ten biggest clones take up roughly 30%. The specimen was CD8+ T cells sorted from blood, collected at week 4, from a patient treated with tofacitinib. The receptors originated from a human donor with alopecia areata. The CDR3 runs from the conserved cysteine through the conserved F or W. The D gene is left open where the match is weak. Size is omitted from some rows. Given values are once, few, many or a class for expanded clones.

V gene	clone size	D gene	J gene	CDR3 protein	CDR3 DNA
TRBV5-1	NA	NA	TRBJ1-2	CASSFPENYGYTF	TGCGCCAGCAGCTTCCCAGAAAACTATGGCTACACCTTC
TRBV30	NA	TRBD2	TRBJ2-7	CAWGTSPYEQYF	TGTGCCTGGGGGACTAGCCCCTACGAGCAGTACTTC
TRBV9	NA	NA	TRBJ1-2	CASSVDGGSGLYGYTF	TGTGCCAGCAGCGTAGATGGCGGATCAGGGCTCTATGGCTACACCTTC
TRBV30	few	TRBD1	TRBJ1-5	CAWSVQGADQPQHF	TGTGCCTGGAGTGTTCAGGGGGCGGATCAGCCCCAGCATTTT
TRBV11-2	NA	NA	TRBJ2-7	CASSLGFHEQYF	TGTGCCAGCAGCTTAGGTTTCCACGAGCAGTACTTC
TRBV7-8	NA	TRBD1	TRBJ1-4	CASSPNPGQVNEKLFF	TGTGCCAGCAGCCCTAATCCGGGACAGGTTAATGAAAAACTGTTTTTT
TRBV27	once	NA	TRBJ2-1	CASSLQGYEQFF	TGTGCCAGCAGTTTACAGGGGTATGAGCAGTTCTTC
TRBV11-1	NA	NA	TRBJ1-1	CASQWGGAGRTEAFF	TGTGCCAGCCAGTGGGGGGGCGCAGGCCGGACTGAAGCTTTCTTT
TRBV7-2	NA	NA	TRBJ1-1	CASSLDTEAFF	TGTGCCAGCAGCTTGGACACTGAAGCTTTCTTT
TRBV29-1	few	TRBD1	TRBJ2-6	CSVVKGQAYSGANVLTF	TGCAGCGTCGTAAAGGGACAGGCCTACTCTGGGGCCAACGTCCTGACTTTC
TRBV29-1	NA	NA	TRBJ1-1	CSVDSQGREYTEAFF	TGCAGCGTTGATTCACAAGGGAGGGAGTACACTGAAGCTTTCTTT